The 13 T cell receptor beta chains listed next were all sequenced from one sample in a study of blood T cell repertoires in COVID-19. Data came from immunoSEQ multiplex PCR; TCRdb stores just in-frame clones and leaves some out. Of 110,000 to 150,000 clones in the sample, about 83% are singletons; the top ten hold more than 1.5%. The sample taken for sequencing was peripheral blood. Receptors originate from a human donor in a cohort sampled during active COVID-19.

The CDR3 spells CASSMRQGINTEAFF. CDR3 DNA sequence: TGTGCCAGTAGTATGAGACAGGGAATCAACACTGAAGCTTTCTTT. V gene TRBV19 combines with J gene TRBJ1-1; TRBD1 matches at 7 bases. J lost 2 bases, V lost 3 bases, and 6 bases had no gene match. The CDR3 length is 15 residues. Germline CDR1 is LNHDA and CDR2 is SQIVND (reference sequence).

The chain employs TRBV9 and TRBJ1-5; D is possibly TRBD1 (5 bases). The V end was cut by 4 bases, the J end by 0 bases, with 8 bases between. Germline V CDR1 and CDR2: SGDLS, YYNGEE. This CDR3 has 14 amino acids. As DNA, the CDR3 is TGTGCCAGCAGCATTGACAGTAGCAATCAGCCCCAGCATTTT. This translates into CASSIDSSNQPQHF.

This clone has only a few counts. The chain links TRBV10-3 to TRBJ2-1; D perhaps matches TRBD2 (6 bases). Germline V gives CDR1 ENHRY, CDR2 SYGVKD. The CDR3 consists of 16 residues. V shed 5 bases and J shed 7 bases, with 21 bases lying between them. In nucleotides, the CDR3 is TGTGCCATCAGTCAAGACCCGTCCGGGAGAGGGAATGAGCAGTTCTTC. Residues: CAISQDPSGRGNEQFF.

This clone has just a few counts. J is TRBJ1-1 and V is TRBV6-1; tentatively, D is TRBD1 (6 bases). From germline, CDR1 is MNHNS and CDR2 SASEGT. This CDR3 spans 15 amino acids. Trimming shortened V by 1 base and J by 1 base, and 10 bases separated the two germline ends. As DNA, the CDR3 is TGTGCCAGCAGTGAAGGGCGGACAGCGAACACTGAAGCTTTCTTT. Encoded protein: CASSEGRTANTEAFF.

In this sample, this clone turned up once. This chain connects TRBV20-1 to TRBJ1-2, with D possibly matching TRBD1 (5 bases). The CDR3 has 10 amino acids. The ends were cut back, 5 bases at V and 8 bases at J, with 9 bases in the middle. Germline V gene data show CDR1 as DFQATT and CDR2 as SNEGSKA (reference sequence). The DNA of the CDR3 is TGCAGTGCTTCAGGGAACGGCTACACCTTC. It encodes CSASGNGYTF.

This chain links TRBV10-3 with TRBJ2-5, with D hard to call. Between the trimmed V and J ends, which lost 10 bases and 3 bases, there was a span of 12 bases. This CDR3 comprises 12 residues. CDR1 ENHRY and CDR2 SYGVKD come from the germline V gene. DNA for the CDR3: TGTGCCACCGCGGATTGGGAAGAGACCCAGTACTTC. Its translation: CATADWEETQYF.

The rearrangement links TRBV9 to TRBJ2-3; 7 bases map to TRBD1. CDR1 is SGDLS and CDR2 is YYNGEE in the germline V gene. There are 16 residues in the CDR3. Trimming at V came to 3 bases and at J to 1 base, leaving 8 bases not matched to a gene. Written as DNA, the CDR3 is TGTGCCAGCAGCGCGTTCCGGGACAGTCGCACAGATACGCAGTATTTT. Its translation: CASSAFRDSRTDTQYF.

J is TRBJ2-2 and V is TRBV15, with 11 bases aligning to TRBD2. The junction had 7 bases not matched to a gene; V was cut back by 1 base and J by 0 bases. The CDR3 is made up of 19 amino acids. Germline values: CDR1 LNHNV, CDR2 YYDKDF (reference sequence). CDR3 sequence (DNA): TGTGCCACCAGCAGAGGACTAGCGGGGACCCCCGCGAACACCGGGGAGCTGTTTTTT. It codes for CATSRGLAGTPANTGELFF.

The CDR3 region is CASSTSGRRYEQYF. In nucleotides, the CDR3 is TGTGCCAGCAGTACAAGCGGGAGAAGGTACGAGCAGTACTTC. This sequence joins TRBV6-5 and TRBJ2-7; 8 positions agree with TRBD2. The CDR3 spans 14 residues. The V gene's germline CDR1 is MNHEY and CDR2 SVGAGI. After removal of 5 bases from V and 4 bases from J, the junction contained 7 bases not matched to a gene.

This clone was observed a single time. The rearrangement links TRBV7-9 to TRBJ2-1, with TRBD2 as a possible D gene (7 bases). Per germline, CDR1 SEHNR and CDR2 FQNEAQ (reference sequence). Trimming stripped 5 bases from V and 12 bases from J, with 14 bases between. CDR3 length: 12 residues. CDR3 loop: CASSPQGTTQFF. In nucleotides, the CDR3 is TGTGCCAGCAGCCCTCAGGGGACTACGCAGTTCTTC.

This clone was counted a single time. CDR3 bases: TGTGCCAGTAGTTTGACGGGACTCACCGATAGTAAGTTCTTC. This codes for CASSLTGLTDSKFF. The chain carries TRBV19 and TRBJ2-1; D might be TRBD2 (6 bases). CDR1 and CDR2 (germline): LNHDA, SQIVND (reference sequence). Between the trimmed V and J ends, which lost 5 bases and 14 bases, there was a span of 22 bases. This CDR3 contains 14 residues.

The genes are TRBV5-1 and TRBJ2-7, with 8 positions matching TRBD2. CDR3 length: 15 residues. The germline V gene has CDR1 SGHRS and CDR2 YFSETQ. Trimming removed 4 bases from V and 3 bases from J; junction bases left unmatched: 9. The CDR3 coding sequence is TGCGCCAGCAGCCCTGTCGGGGGGGTGGGCTACGAGCAGTACTTC. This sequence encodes CASSPVGGVGYEQYF.

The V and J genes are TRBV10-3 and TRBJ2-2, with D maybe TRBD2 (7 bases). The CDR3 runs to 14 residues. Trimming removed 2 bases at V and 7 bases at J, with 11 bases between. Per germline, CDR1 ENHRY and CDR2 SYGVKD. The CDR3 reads CAISEEGGIGELFF. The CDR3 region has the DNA TGTGCCATCAGTGAGGAGGGGGGGATCGGGGAGCTGTTTTTT.